A single sample is the source of the 27 T cell receptor beta chains below, sequenced in a study of T cells in women clearing cervical HPV infection. Method: immunoSEQ multiplex PCR; TCRdb's copy keeps in-frame clones and lacks some. This repertoire includes around 19,000 clones. Sample: blood buffy coat. The receptors come from a woman aged 18 to 75 with a cervical HPV16 infection that either progressed to CIN3+ or cleared (not recorded which).

The CDR3 bases that were read are TGCGCCAGCAGCTTCGGCCTGCGGACCGGGGAG. Translating it yields CASSFGLRTGE. The whole CDR3 region reads CASSFGLRTGELFF. This chain uses TRBV5-1 with TRBJ2-2, with D hard to call. With the read ending 3 residues before the CDR3 end, the germline J gene is used to fill in that end. The V gene lost 2 bases and the J gene lost 5 bases, with 10 bases spanning the gap. Germline V CDR1 and CDR2: SGHRS, YFSETQ. This CDR3 spans 14 amino acids.

The CDR3 spells CSALPAGARIEQFF. Partial CDR3 DNA: TGCAGCGCTCTTCCGGCAGGGGCAAGGATTGAG. The chain employs TRBV29-1 and TRBJ2-1, with D possibly matching TRBD1 (6 bases). The observed sequence ends 3 residues before the CDR3 terminus, with the missing tail filled in from the germline J gene. V was trimmed by 7 bases and J by 9 bases, leaving 22 bases between them. The CDR3 length is 14 residues. In germline, CDR1 is SQVTM, CDR2 ANQGSEA.

As for this clone: The read stops 3 residues short of the end of the CDR3; the missing end is completed from the germline J gene. The chain carries TRBV7-9 and TRBJ2-5, with 10 positions matching TRBD1. V lost 5 bases and J lost 4; bases outside the gene matches: 1. Germline V gene sequence: CDR1 SEHNR, CDR2 FQNEAQ (reference sequence). The CDR3 totals 13 residues. This CDR3 is CASSRTGGETQYF. Partial CDR3 DNA: TGTGCCAGCAGCCGGACAGGGGGAGAGACC.

As concerns this clone: The read falls 3 residues short of the CDR3 end, and the missing part is taken from the germline J gene. V gene TRBV30 combines with J gene TRBJ2-3; a possible D gene is TRBD1 (7 bases). Looked up from germline, CDR1 is GTSNPN and CDR2 is SVGIG (reference sequence). CDR3 length: 13 residues. The sequenced part of the CDR3 DNA is TGTGCCTGGAGTGGTGGGGCGGGACAGCCG. Its protein is CAWSGGAGQP. Given in full, the CDR3 is CAWSGGAGQPQYF.

Regarding this clone: An end of the junction differs from the germline gene, which may be a read error. The read gets to within 3 residues of the CDR3 end, and the germline J gene fills in the rest. Other nucleotide sequences in the sample specify the same CDR3. The rearrangement links TRBV7-9 to TRBJ1-3; 8 bases are a match to TRBD1. CDR3 size: 15 residues. Germline values: CDR1 SEHNR, CDR2 FQNEAQ (reference sequence). CDR3 region: CASSLSGTGGNAIYF. The part of the CDR3 DNA that was read is TGTGCCAGCAGCTTGTCGGGAACAGGGGGAAACGCC.

Notes on this clone: With the read ending 3 residues before the CDR3 end, the germline J gene is used to fill in that end. V usage is TRBV7-9 and J usage is TRBJ1-1; D is undetermined. Germline assignment: CDR1 SEHNR and CDR2 FQNEAQ (reference sequence). V shed 3 bases and J shed 1 base, with 12 bases lying between them. CDR3 length: 15 amino acids. The CDR3 loop is CASSFPLDKNTEAFF. Incomplete CDR3 DNA: TGTGCCAGCAGCTTCCCTCTCGACAAGAACACTGAA.

As to this clone: The read is 3 residues too short to cover the CDR3 end, so that end is filled in from the germline J gene. This sequence joins TRBV2 and TRBJ1-2; possibly TRBD1 for D (6 bases). Germline CDR1 is SNHLY and CDR2 is FYNNEI. The CDR3 is 15 amino acids. This chain's CDR3 is CASRDGRGAWNDYTF. CDR3 bases read: TGTGCCAGCAGAGATGGCAGGGGAGCTTGGAATGAC. The entire variable domain, with the rest obtained from reference TRBV2 and TRBJ1-2, is as follows: EPEVTQTPSHQVTQMGQEVILRCVPISNHLYFYWYRQILGQKVEFLVSFYNNEISEKSEIFDDQFSVERPDGSNFTLKIRSTKLEDSAMYFCASRDGRGAWNDYTFGSGTRLTVV.

With regard to this clone: The CDR3 end is not reached by the read, which stops 3 residues before it; the germline J gene fills it in. The genes are TRBV7-9 and TRBJ2-5, with 9 nucleotides matching TRBD2. Per the germline V gene, CDR1 is SEHNR and CDR2 is FQNEAQ (reference sequence). The CDR3 is made up of 13 amino acids. Trimming took 5 bases from V and 5 from J; bases not matched to a gene: 3. The covered CDR3 bases are TGTGCCAGCAGCCGAACTAGCGGGGAGACC. Translated: CASSRTSGET. The whole CDR3 is CASSRTSGETQYF.

Remarks on this clone: One junction end disagrees with the germline gene, perhaps due to a read error. The read gets to within 3 residues of the CDR3 end, and the germline J gene fills in the rest. The V and J genes are TRBV19 and TRBJ1-2; 9 nucleotides line up with TRBD1. Germline CDR1 and CDR2: LNHDA and SQIVND (reference sequence). The length of the CDR3 is 13 residues. The DNA read from the CDR3 is TGTGCCAGTATGGGACAGGGTACGTATGAC. Its protein is CASMGQGTYD. From start to end, the CDR3 is CASMGQGTYDYTF.

About this clone itself: The CDR3 goes on 3 residues after the read ends, and that part is filled in from the germline J gene. V and J are TRBV7-9 and TRBJ1-2, with D unclear. CDR3 length: 14 amino acids. Germline CDR1 and CDR2: SEHNR and FQNEAQ (reference sequence). CDR3 bases read: TGTGCCAGCAGCGGTTTTGCGGGCTCCTACGAC. Residues: CASSGFAGSYD. The entire CDR3 reads CASSGFAGSYDYTF. Full variable domain (outside the CDR3, taken from reference TRBV7-9 and TRBJ1-2): DTGVSQNPRHKITKRGQNVTFRCDPISEHNRLYWYRQTLGQGPEFLTYFQNEAQLEKSRLLSDRFSAERPKGSFSTLEIQRTEQGDSAMYLCASSGFAGSYDYTFGSGTRLTVV.

On this clone itself: The CDR3 end lies 3 residues beyond the end of the read and is filled in from the germline J gene. V is TRBV20-1 and J is TRBJ2-3; 11 bases match TRBD2. From germline, CDR1 is DFQATT and CDR2 SNEGSKA (reference sequence). The CDR3 loop spans 15 amino acids. V gave up 1 base and J gave up 2 bases; unmatched junction bases: 2. The CDR3 sequence is CSARGLAGNTDTQYF. The sequenced CDR3 bases are TGCAGTGCTAGAGGACTAGCGGGGAACACAGATACG.

CDR3 region: CASSYLLGGDENIQYF. Incomplete CDR3 DNA: TGTGCCAGCAGTTACCTCCTGGGCGGGGACGAAAACATT. The chain employs TRBV6-2 or TRBV6-3 and TRBJ2-4; D perhaps matches TRBD2 (6 bases). Read sequence stops 3 residues before the CDR3 end, and the germline J gene provides the missing end. V lost 2 bases, J lost 5 bases, and 16 bases lay in between. Germline V gives CDR1 MNHEY, CDR2 SVGEGT. The CDR3 sequence is 16 residues long.

A note on this clone: The sequence runs out 3 residues before the end of the CDR3; the remainder is reconstructed from the germline J gene. The chain links TRBV6-2 or TRBV6-3 to TRBJ2-1; D is ambiguous. CDR1 MNHEY and CDR2 SVGEGT come from the germline V gene. The CDR3 loop spans 15 amino acids. The germline V and J ends were trimmed by 5 bases and 0 bases, with 11 bases remaining between them. CDR3 amino acids: CASSPRSSSYNEQFF. The covered CDR3 bases are TGTGCCAGCAGTCCGAGGTCGAGCTCCTACAATGAG.

On this clone itself: Read sequence stops 3 residues before the CDR3 end, and the germline J gene provides the missing end. The chain uses TRBV5-1 and TRBJ2-3, with 8 nucleotides matching TRBD1. CDR1 is SGHRS, CDR2 YFSETQ, per germline. The CDR3 runs 16 residues. Losses at the gene ends were 5 bases for V and 0 bases for J; bases not matched to a gene: 8. Incomplete CDR3 DNA: TGCGCCAGCAGAATTCAGGGGGCTGTAAGCACAGATACG. This encodes CASRIQGAVSTDT. The entire CDR3 is CASRIQGAVSTDTQYF.

In the case of this clone: The CDR3 extends 3 residues past the end of the read, so its final part is completed from the germline J gene. The rearrangement uses TRBV28 and TRBJ2-3, with D possibly TRBD1 on 5 matching bases. V gave up 3 bases and J gave up 1 base, with 11 bases separating them. This CDR3 has 15 residues. CDR1 is MDHEN, CDR2 SYDVKM, per germline. Incomplete CDR3 DNA: TGTGCCAGCAGTTTTTTCCAGGGTGGCACAGATACG. This encodes CASSFFQGGTDT. The whole CDR3 is CASSFFQGGTDTQYF. The full variable domain, with the rest looked up from reference TRBV28 and TRBJ2-3, is DVKVTQSSRYLVKRTGEKVFLECVQDMDHENMFWYRQDPGLGLRLIYFSYDVKMKEKGDIPEGYSVSREKKERFSLILESASTNQTSMYLCASSFFQGGTDTQYFGPGTRLTVL.

A word on this clone: From the germline J gene comes the end of the CDR3, since the read stops 3 residues before it. The chain employs TRBV5-4 and TRBJ1-4, with a possible D match to TRBD1 (6 bases). Germline V CDR1 and CDR2: SGHNT, YYREEE (reference sequence). The CDR3 sequence is 14 residues long. Trimming cost V 2 bases and J 4 bases, with 9 bases left between them. Incomplete CDR3 DNA: TGTGCCAGCAGCTTTGGACAGCGTAATGAAAAA. Its translation: CASSFGQRNEK. The CDR3, in full, reads CASSFGQRNEKLFF. The full variable domain, its missing parts supplied by reference TRBV5-4 and TRBJ1-4, is ETGVTQSPTHLIKTRGQQVTLRCSSQSGHNTVSWYQQALGQGPQFIFQYYREEENGRGNFPPRFSGLQFPNYSSELNVNALELDDSALYLCASSFGQRNEKLFFGSGTQLSVL.

On this clone itself: The CDR3 is cut off 3 residues early in the read; its end comes from the germline J gene. This chain joins TRBV18 and TRBJ1-5; TRBD1 is a possible D gene (5 bases). The CDR3 extends over 14 amino acids. V dropped 3 bases and J dropped 7 bases, with 13 bases sitting between them. Germline V lookup: CDR1 KGHSH, CDR2 LQKENI. The DNA read from the CDR3 is TGTGCCAGCTCACCGGGGACTTCAGGACAGCCC. Its translation is CASSPGTSGQP. The full CDR3 protein is CASSPGTSGQPQHF.

In regard to this clone: The read ends 3 residues before the CDR3 terminus; that terminus is restored from the germline J gene. The rearrangement uses TRBV20-1 and TRBJ1-2, with no clear D. With 4 bases removed from V and 4 bases from J, the gap between germline ends came to 13 bases. The CDR3 contains 13 residues. Germline-derived CDR1 and CDR2 are DFQATT and SNEGSKA (reference sequence). The DNA read from the CDR3 is TGCAGTGCTATGACTTCCTCACCCTATGGC. It yields the protein CSAMTSSPYG. The whole CDR3 sequence reads CSAMTSSPYGYTF.

Points on this clone: Sequencing ends 3 residues short of the CDR3 end; the germline J gene provides the rest. The chain is built from TRBV5-1 and TRBJ1-6; 10 bases line up with TRBD1. Unmatched junction bases numbered 12, after V lost 4 bases and J lost 11 bases. The CDR3 is 16 amino acids. Germline V gene lookup returns CDR1 SGHRS and CDR2 YFSETQ. Incomplete CDR3 DNA: TGCGCCAGCAGCGAGGCTCGACAGGGGGCGAGGACACCC. It translates to CASSEARQGARTP. The whole CDR3 reads CASSEARQGARTPLHF.

A remark on this clone: The DNA ends 3 residues before the CDR3 does, and the rest of the CDR3 is filled in from the germline J gene. The chain joins TRBV10-1 to TRBJ1-6; D uncertain. CDR3 length equals 18 residues. V was cut by 2 bases and J by 0 bases, with 14 bases left in between. Germline-derived CDR1 and CDR2 are WNHNN and SYGVQD (reference sequence). The DNA read from the CDR3 is TGCGCCAGCAGTGAGAAGCAGGTTATAAGCTCCTATAATTCACCC. Translated, it gives CASSEKQVISSYNSP. The whole CDR3 protein reads CASSEKQVISSYNSPLHF.

On this clone: The read ends 3 residues before the CDR3 terminus; that terminus is restored from the germline J gene. The chain is built from TRBV7-2 and TRBJ2-4; 7 positions match TRBD1. The CDR3 is 13 residues long. Looked up from germline, CDR1 is SGHTA and CDR2 is FQGNSA. CDR3 DNA (partial): TGTGCCAGCAGCCGACAGGGAAGCTATGGT. Amino acid sequence: CASSRQGSYG. The entire CDR3 reads CASSRQGSYGQYF.

Details on this clone: The CDR3 extends 3 residues past the end of the read, so its final part is completed from the germline J gene. This chain uses TRBV7-8 with TRBJ1-1; D gene ambiguous. V shed 3 bases and J shed 0 bases, with 5 bases lying between them. Germline V gene sequence: CDR1 SGHVS, CDR2 FQNEAQ. The CDR3 spans 13 residues. Incomplete CDR3 DNA: TGTGCCAGCAGCTTCGGGTTGAACACTGAA. As protein: CASSFGLNTE. The complete CDR3 reads CASSFGLNTEAFF.

With regard to this clone: The CDR3 end lies 3 residues beyond the end of the read and is filled in from the germline J gene. V is TRBV7-2 and J is TRBJ2-7, with no clear D. CDR1 and CDR2 (germline): SGHTA, FQGNSA. The CDR3 consists of 14 residues. V was trimmed by 2 bases and J by 0 bases, leaving 8 bases between them. CDR3 DNA, as far as it was read: TGTGCCAGCAGCTTAATCAGAATCTCCTACGAG. Protein: CASSLIRISYE. In full, the CDR3 reads CASSLIRISYEQYF.

Worth noting for this clone: The read ends 3 residues before the CDR3 terminus; that terminus is restored from the germline J gene. This chain links TRBV18 with TRBJ1-2; tentative D call: TRBD1 (5 bases). There are 14 residues in the CDR3. From germline, CDR1 is KGHSH and CDR2 LQKENI. The covered CDR3 bases are TGTGCCAGCTCACCAGGGACTAGCGGGGATACC. Protein product: CASSPGTSGDT. The whole CDR3 is CASSPGTSGDTYTF.

As concerns this clone: The CDR3 end lies 3 residues beyond the end of the read and is filled in from the germline J gene. This chain joins TRBV2 and TRBJ2-5, with 7 bases that match TRBD2. The length of the CDR3 is 16 residues. The J segment lost 2 bases and the V segment lost 1 base, leaving 7 bases of the junction unmatched. From germline, CDR1 is SNHLY and CDR2 FYNNEI. CDR3 DNA, as far as it was read: TGTGCCAGCAGTGAAGACCCAGCGGGGTCGCAAGAGACC. Its translation: CASSEDPAGSQET. The whole CDR3 sequence is CASSEDPAGSQETQYF. Based on the CDR3 plus reference TRBV2 and TRBJ2-5, the full variable domain is EPEVTQTPSHQVTQMGQEVILRCVPISNHLYFYWYRQILGQKVEFLVSFYNNEISEKSEIFDDQFSVERPDGSNFTLKIRSTKLEDSAMYFCASSEDPAGSQETQYFGPGTRLLVL.

Notes on this clone: The read falls 3 residues short of the CDR3 end, and the missing part is taken from the germline J gene. This chain links TRBV19 with TRBJ1-4; D perhaps matches TRBD1 (6 bases). Trimming took 4 bases from V and 4 from J, leaving 13 bases between them. The CDR3 is made up of 15 amino acids. Looked up from germline, CDR1 is LNHDA and CDR2 is SQIVND (reference sequence). CDR3 sequence: CASSTLAGDNEKLFF. The DNA read from the CDR3 is TGTGCCAGTAGTACTCTCGCAGGGGATAATGAAAAA.

A word on this clone: The missing CDR3 end, 3 residues past where the read stops, is filled in from the germline J gene. The chain employs TRBV2 and TRBJ1-4, with D maybe TRBD1 (6 bases). There are 15 residues in the CDR3. Looked up from germline, CDR1 is SNHLY and CDR2 is FYNNEI. Trimming took 6 bases from V and 3 from J, leaving 14 bases between them. The covered CDR3 bases are TGTGCCAGCAGCACTGGACAGTGGGCTAATGAAAAA. Translating gives CASSTGQWANEK. The CDR3 in full is CASSTGQWANEKLFF.